The entry that follows covers one T cell receptor beta chain sequence. Trimming stripped 6 bases from V and 10 bases from J, with 10 bases between. The CDR3 contains 10 residues. Germline CDR1 reads MNHNY; CDR2 reads SVGAGI (reference sequence). The entry originates in a study of blood T cells in healthy people across ages. A second PCR, run for roughly 7 to 11 cycles, used a sample-barcoded 5' primer plus a J-beta primer mix. TCRdb analysed the 5' RACE reads with MiXCR anew, one entry per CDR3 protein. The table records over a million distinct CDR3 sequences, almost 60% of them present only once. The specimen sequenced was blood. The chain has TRBV6-6 and TRBJ2-7; D ambiguous. The TCR was taken from a man aged 18 to 29 in good health. This chain's CDR3 is CASSHPTQYF. In nucleotides, the CDR3 is TGTGCCAGCAGCCACCCAACCCAGTACTTC.